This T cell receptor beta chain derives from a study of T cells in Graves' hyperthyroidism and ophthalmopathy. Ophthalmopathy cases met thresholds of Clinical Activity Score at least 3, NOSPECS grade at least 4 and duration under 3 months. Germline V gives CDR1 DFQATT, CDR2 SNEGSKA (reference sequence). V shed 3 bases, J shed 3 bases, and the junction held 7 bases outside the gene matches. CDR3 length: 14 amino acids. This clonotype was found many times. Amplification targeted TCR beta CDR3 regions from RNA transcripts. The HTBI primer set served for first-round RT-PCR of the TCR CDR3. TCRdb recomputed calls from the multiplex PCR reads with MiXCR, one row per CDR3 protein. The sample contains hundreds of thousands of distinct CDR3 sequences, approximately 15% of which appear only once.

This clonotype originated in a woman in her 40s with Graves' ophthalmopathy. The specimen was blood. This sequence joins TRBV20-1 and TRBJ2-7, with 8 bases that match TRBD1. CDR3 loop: CSASQQGVLYEQYF. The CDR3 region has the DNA TGCAGTGCTAGTCAACAGGGGGTACTCTACGAGCAGTACTTC.